This paragraph covers one T cell receptor (beta chain) sequence. The antigen is undetermined. Genomic DNA from each subset was divided evenly over several immunoSEQ plates. When replicate PCRs were run on sorted subsets, they used around 200 ng DNA, about 30,000 T cell genomes. The table came from immunoSEQ multiplex PCR; TCRdb's copy has only in-frame clones and leaves some out. The sample holds 800,000 to 1,200,000 clones, around three quarters seen once. This record comes from a study of shared clonotypes between healthy human individuals. Study background: The study enrolled a couple of women and a few men aged 18 to 49. Whole-study findings and limits: The rarefaction results pointed to incomplete sorted-subset sequencing despite large depth.

Sequenced input: memory CD4+ T cells from PBMCs. Subset reported: CD45RA-negative fraction. The TCR originated in a man between 18 and 29 years old in good health. Some clones in this sample may be carry-over from other donors' samples.

The chain's CDR3 is CASSIRGAGELFF. DNA for the CDR3: TGTGCCAGTAGTATTCGGGGGGCCGGGGAGCTGTTTTTT. The gene calls are TRBV19 and TRBJ2-2; 7 nucleotides agree with TRBD2. CDR3 size: 13 residues. With V trimmed by 3 bases and J by 6 bases, 1 base remained unmatched. The germline V gene has CDR1 LNHDA and CDR2 SQIVND (reference sequence).